This T cell receptor beta chain comes out of a study of long-term antiretroviral therapy in people with HIV (dated by TCRdb to the early 2020s). Background for the entire study: Collection of the earliest samples took place about a decade ahead of the 2015 WHO recommendation for immediate ART, at a time when ART was typically delayed until CD4 counts fell. No cross-contamination during QIAcube processing was seen in test extractions of a monoclonal T-cell line run alongside a few dozen polyclonal samples. The cohort contributed 150 to 200 cryopreserved PBMC samples from about 29 adults with confirmed HIV infection, collected serially over a mean of approximately 6 years (range 1-12). A retrospective serial study tested whether ART initiation and durable HIV suppression were associated with changes in peripheral blood TRB repertoire composition and diversity. Of the roughly 30 participants with HIV, about twelve were female. General study outcomes and caveats: Unsorted PBMC were profiled instead of sorted CD4+ and CD8+ T cells because pre-ART samples had limited cell numbers. A significant increase in TRB diversity was found to be associated with ART initiation, although TRB diversity was observed to remain significantly below that of transplant donor controls even after long-term ART. Narrower CDR3 length ranges were observed in HIV repertoires than in controls, and an antigen-experienced repertoire with only a slight naive shift after ART was suggested by the network structure. Samples dated from the mid-2000s to the late 2010s, and the ART regimens used may be less effective than current ones. No data were available on ART adherence, viral resistance or therapy changes, limiting inferences about post-ART repertoire changes. Owing to limited PBMC availability, only the TCR beta chain was sequenced, without alpha chain pairing. At every time point, the repertoire was dominated by expanded TRB clones first identified before ART initiation, although this dominance fluctuated and, in many PLHIV, declined after ART.

Via the germline V gene, CDR1 is SGHTA and CDR2 FQGNSA. V gives up 4 bases and J gives up 3 bases, and the segment between their germline ends measures 12 bases. From the cysteine up to the phenylalanine, the CDR3 has a length of 14 residues. Kept here is only the CDR3 DNA, which spans 42 bases and is read in frame from base 1. Concerning this clone itself: The antigen it recognizes is unknown. Per-base qualities were not stored, and no clone one base away is much larger.

Inclusion was restricted to participants for whom at least one PBMC sample before ART initiation and at least two post-ART samples were available. Every participant with HIV received treatment in the United States of America. Cryopreserved samples of roughly 0.95-10 million PBMC were thawed and washed before DNA extraction. At the time of the earliest PBMC sample for each participant with HIV, ages ranged from about 20 to 55 years. PBMC samples were contributed by each participant from 1-4 timepoints before ART initiation and 2-8 timepoints after ART initiation, with a median of 7 samples. For every participant, serial HIV viral load, CD4+ T-cell count, ART history and demographic data were obtained. A Qiagen kit on a QIAcube was used to extract genomic DNA from unsorted PBMC, with samples processed in batches of 12. The immunoSEQ hsTCRB v3.0 assay was used at survey level resolution to sequence the TRB variable region. The target sequencing depth for TRB was about 35,000-50,000 T-cell genomes per sample. Pooled TRB libraries were sequenced on an Illumina MiSeq with a v3 150-cycle kit. Per the authors' processing: Repertoire analysis was run in R within a reproducible Nextflow workflow that covered QC, data transformation and analysis. LymphoSeq2, an R package for AIRR-Seq data exploration, was used to implement custom analyses. A few samples yielding fewer than 5000 total TRB sequences were excluded, leaving 150 to 200 analyzed HIV repertoires. Among the roughly 200 retained HIV repertoires, about 60 were collected before ART initiation and roughly 130 were collected after ART initiation. Repertoires were downsampled to 5000 TRB nucleotide sequences, with summary statistics averaged over 100 downsampling iterations. TRB sequences were retained for analysis only if CDR3 regions of at least seven amino acids were present. A Shannon entropy-derived clonality score and the Gini coefficient were used to measure diversity. In the repertoire networks, any two of the top 5000 CDR3 amino acid sequences were linked whenever the two sequences differed by an edit distance of one. GLIPH2 predicted antigen specificity groups and MHC restriction for TRB CDR3 amino acid sequences. Known CMV, EBV, HIV or tissue antigen associations were flagged by matching CDR3 amino acid sequences against VDJdb and McPAS-TCR. Pre-ART, post-ART and control groups were compared with Wilcoxon signed-rank tests and Holm-Bonferroni correction. The clones in this table, taken by TCRdb from immuneACCESS, are in-frame only. Not every clone is retained; where verified, under half of the shortfall comes from an unresolved V gene, and the cause of the rest is unknown. From that table come the V and J calls and clone size; the DNA was used to work out D and trimming. Across this sample there are approximately 18,000 clones, with roughly 91% seen only once. The top ten clones comprise 8.5% to 10% of the sample.

This specimen was unsorted PBMCs, taken 3 years after starting antiretroviral therapy. The rearrangement joined TRBV7-2 to TRBJ1-2, with TRBD1 tentatively as D gene (6 bases match). The receptor comes from a man between 50 and 59 years old with HIV. For the CDR3, the sequence is CASSSLGGYYGYTF. The DNA sequence reads TGTGCCAGCAGCTCCCTAGGGGGTTACTATGGCTACACCTTC.